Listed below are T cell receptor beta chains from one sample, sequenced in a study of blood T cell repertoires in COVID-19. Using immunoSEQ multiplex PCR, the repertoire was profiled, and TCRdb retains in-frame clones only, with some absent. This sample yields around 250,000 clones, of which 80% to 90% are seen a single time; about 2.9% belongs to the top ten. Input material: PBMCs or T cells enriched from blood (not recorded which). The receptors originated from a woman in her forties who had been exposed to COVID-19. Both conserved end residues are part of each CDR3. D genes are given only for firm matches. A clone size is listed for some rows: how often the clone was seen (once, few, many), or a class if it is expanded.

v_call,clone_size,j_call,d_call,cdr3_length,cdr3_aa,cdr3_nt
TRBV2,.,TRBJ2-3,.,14,CASVREPSTDTQYF,TGTGCCAGCGTCAGGGAACCCAGCACAGATACGCAGTATTTT
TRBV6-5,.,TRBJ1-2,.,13,CASMKGVGYGYTF,TGTGCCAGCATGAAGGGAGTAGGGTATGGCTACACCTTC
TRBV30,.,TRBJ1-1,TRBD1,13,CAWSPQGTTEAFF,TGTGCCTGGAGTCCACAGGGGACCACTGAAGCTTTCTTT
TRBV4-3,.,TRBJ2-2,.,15,CASSRGELNTGELFF,TGCGCCAGCAGCCGGGGCGAATTGAACACCGGGGAGCTGTTTTTT
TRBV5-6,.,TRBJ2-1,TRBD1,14,CASSWDSVYNEQFF,TGTGCCAGCAGCTGGGACAGCGTCTACAATGAGCAGTTCTTC
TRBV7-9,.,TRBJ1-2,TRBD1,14,CASSLADRGHGYTF,TGTGCCAGCAGCTTAGCGGACAGGGGCCATGGCTACACCTTC
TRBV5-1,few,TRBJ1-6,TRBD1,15,CASSSGGGANSPLHF,TGCGCCAGCAGCTCAGGAGGGGGCGCGAATTCACCCCTCCACTTT
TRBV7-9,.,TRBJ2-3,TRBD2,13,CASSPRESGSRYF,TGTGCCAGCAGCCCGCGGGAGAGCGGGAGCAGGTATTTT
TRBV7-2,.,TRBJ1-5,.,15,CASSLEPGQKQPQHF,TGTGCCAGCAGCTTAGAGCCCGGACAGAAACAGCCCCAGCATTTT
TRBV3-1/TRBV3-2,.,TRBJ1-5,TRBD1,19,CASSVNRDRGLSSNQPQHF,TGTGCCAGCAGCGTGAACCGGGACAGGGGGCTGTCTAGCAATCAGCCCCAGCATTTT
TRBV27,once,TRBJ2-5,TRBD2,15,CASMWEGGPLETQYF,TGTGCCAGCATGTGGGAGGGAGGGCCTCTGGAGACCCAGTACTTC
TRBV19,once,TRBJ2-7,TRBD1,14,CASRSADRGSEQYF,TGTGCCAGCCGTTCCGCGGACAGGGGAAGCGAGCAGTACTTC